These 28 T cell receptor beta chains were all obtained from the same sample, sequenced in a study of neurological immune-mediated disorders. TCRdb recomputed calls from the 5' RACE reads with MiXCR, one row per CDR3 protein. The data hold about 41,000 distinct CDR3 sequences, with about 13% observed a single time. Input material: PBMCs. The receptors were sampled from a female donor in good health.

At least ten counts were recorded for this clonotype. The chain uses TRBV10-3 and TRBJ2-7; 10 bases are shared with TRBD1. The CDR3 sequence is 13 residues long. With V trimmed by 7 bases and J by 2 bases, 2 bases remained unmatched. Germline loops: CDR1 ENHRY, CDR2 SYGVKD. Here the CDR3 reads CAITGTGAYEQYF. DNA for the CDR3: TGTGCCATCACCGGGACAGGGGCCTACGAGCAGTACTTC.

This clonotype was detected only a few times. The chain is built from TRBV7-9 and TRBJ2-1, with D perhaps matching TRBD1 (6 bases). CDR3 size: 15 residues. V lost 1 base and J 9 bases, leaving 16 bases between the germline ends. In germline, CDR1 is SEHNR, CDR2 FQNEAQ (reference sequence). The CDR3 is CASSLVGLRGIEQFF. The DNA of the CDR3 is TGTGCCAGCAGCTTAGTAGGGCTCAGGGGCATTGAGCAGTTCTTC.

The sample holds many counts of this clonotype. The genes are TRBV7-2 and TRBJ2-3; D is possibly TRBD2 (5 bases). Trimming shortened V by 0 bases and J by 5 bases, and 15 bases separated the two germline ends. The germline V gene encodes CDR1 SGHTA and CDR2 FQGNSA. This CDR3 has 16 residues. The CDR3 bases are TGTGCCAGCAGCTTAGCGGGTAGCGCTAGGCGAGATACGCAGTATTTT. The encoded protein is CASSLAGSARRDTQYF.

V gene TRBV20-1 combines with J gene TRBJ1-1; 7 bases match TRBD1. Germline CDR1 DFQATT, CDR2 SNEGSKA (reference sequence). V dropped 5 bases and J dropped 3; count of bases not matched to a gene: 3. The CDR3 sequence is 12 residues long. DNA for the CDR3: TGCAGTGCTCCCAGGGGGGACACTGAAGCTTTCTTT. Its protein product is CSAPRGDTEAFF.

The chain joins TRBV12-3 or TRBV12-4 to TRBJ2-3; D might be TRBD1 (5 bases). Trimming took off 4 bases at V and 1 base at J, with 12 bases between the two ends. The CDR3 is 15 amino acids. The CDR3 nucleotides read TGTGCCAGCAGTTCGTCAGGGCCCTGCACAGATACGCAGTATTTT. This translates into CASSSSGPCTDTQYF.

The table lists this clonotype with many counts. The chain joins TRBV5-1 to TRBJ1-1; 7 nucleotides match TRBD1. The V and J ends lost 4 bases and 1 base, in that order; junction bases with no gene match: 4. Germline values: CDR1 SGHRS, CDR2 YFSETQ. The CDR3 has 14 residues. CDR3 sequence (DNA): TGCGCCAGCAGCCCATGGACAGGGAACACTGAAGCTTTCTTT. Translated: CASSPWTGNTEAFF. The complete variable domain, with remaining parts taken from reference TRBV5-1 and TRBJ1-1, reads KAGVTQTPRYLIKTRGQQVTLSCSPISGHRSVSWYQQTPGQGLQFLFEYFSETQRNKGNFPGRFSGRQFSNSRSEMNVSTLELGDSALYLCASSPWTGNTEAFFGQGTRLTVV.

This clonotype was counted ten times or more. V and J are TRBV5-1 and TRBJ2-3; D is ambiguous. V was shortened by 2 bases and J by 1 base, with 14 bases between the two germline ends. Per germline, CDR1 SGHRS and CDR2 YFSETQ. This CDR3 region has 16 residues. The CDR3 reads CASSFAPPGGTDTQYF. The CDR3 nucleotides are TGCGCCAGCAGCTTCGCGCCTCCTGGGGGCACAGATACGCAGTATTTT.

At least ten counts were recorded for this clonotype. The rearrangement links TRBV4-1 to TRBJ1-5; no reliable D call. The V and J ends lost 1 base and 9 bases respectively, with 13 bases between them. Germline lookup yields CDR1 MGHRA and CDR2 YSYEKL. The CDR3 extends over 14 amino acids. The CDR3 reads CASSQAALLWPQHF. CDR3 sequence (DNA): TGCGCCAGCAGCCAAGCCGCCCTCCTCTGGCCCCAGCATTTT.

The table lists this clonotype with a few counts. The chain couples TRBV10-3 to TRBJ2-3; 8 positions agree with TRBD2. The CDR3 contains 18 residues. The V gene end was trimmed by 0 bases and the J gene end by 2 bases; junction bases not matched to a gene: 10. Germline values: CDR1 ENHRY, CDR2 SYGVKD. The CDR3 DNA sequence: TGTGCCATCAGTGAGTCGATAGTGCGGGGGGCCAACACAGATACGCAGTATTTT. Translating it yields CAISESIVRGANTDTQYF.

In this sample, this clonotype turned up many times. The junction departs from the called germline gene at one end, perhaps through a read error. The chain links TRBV7-7 to TRBJ2-5; D ambiguous. Germline assignment: CDR1 SSHAT and CDR2 FNYEAQ (reference sequence). The CDR3 is 11 amino acids. DNA for the CDR3: TGTGCTAGCAGCTCCGGAGAGACCCAGTACTTC. Encoded protein: CASSSGETQYF.

This clonotype was seen ten or more times. This chain connects TRBV5-1 to TRBJ2-5; TRBD1 or TRBD2 may be the D gene (5 bases each). The CDR3 has 13 residues. Trimming removed 0 bases from V and 4 bases from J, with 7 bases in between. The V gene's germline CDR1 is SGHRS and CDR2 YFSETQ. CDR3 coding DNA: TGCGCCAGCAGCTTGGGAGGGGCAGAGACCCAGTACTTC. Translating it yields CASSLGGAETQYF.

This clonotype was seen at least ten times. This chain connects TRBV7-8 to TRBJ1-6, with D unclear. CDR3 length: 12 amino acids. The ends were cut back, 4 bases at V and 8 bases at J, with 6 bases in the middle. Germline assignment: CDR1 SGHVS and CDR2 FQNEAQ. In nucleotides, the CDR3 is TGTGCCAGCAGCTACAGCGATTCACCCCTCCACTTT. It specifies CASSYSDSPLHF.

The chain links TRBV20-1 to TRBJ2-2; 9 bases are shared with TRBD2. V trimming: 0 bases; J trimming: 1 base; junction bases outside the gene matches: 12. The CDR3 runs to 19 residues. CDR1 and CDR2 (germline): DFQATT, SNEGSKA (reference sequence). CDR3 loop: CSARDSSASGARNTGELFF. CDR3 DNA sequence: TGCAGTGCTAGAGATTCTTCGGCTAGCGGGGCCCGGAACACCGGGGAGCTGTTTTTT.

Written as DNA, the CDR3 is TGCGCCAGCAGCTCCTTTAGCGGGAGAGAGACCCAGTACTTC. Amino acid sequence: CASSSFSGRETQYF. This chain connects TRBV5-1 to TRBJ2-5; 9 bases are a match to TRBD2. Germline CDR1 SGHRS, CDR2 YFSETQ. The CDR3 sequence is 14 residues long. Trimming removed 3 bases from V and 4 bases from J; junction bases left unmatched: 4.

This clonotype was seen a handful of times. The chain is built from TRBV12-5 and TRBJ1-1; a possible D gene is TRBD1 (6 bases). This CDR3 comprises 16 residues. The germline CDR1 and CDR2 sequences are LGHNT and FRNRAP. The V gene lost 1 base and the J gene lost 9 bases, with 21 bases spanning the gap. Here the CDR3 reads CASGLGYARGNSKAFF. In nucleotides, the CDR3 is TGTGCTAGTGGTTTGGGGTACGCCAGGGGAAATAGTAAAGCTTTCTTT.

The chain has TRBV30 and TRBJ1-1; D remains unclear. Germline CDR1 and CDR2: GTSNPN and SVGIG (reference sequence). V lost 8 bases and J lost 4, with 8 bases in between. The CDR3 is made up of 10 amino acids. Here the CDR3 DNA reads TGTGCCACGCAACTCACTGAAGCTTTCTTT. This gives the protein CATQLTEAFF. Looking up the rest from reference TRBV30 and TRBJ1-1 gives the full variable domain: SQTIHQWPATLVQPVGSPLSLECTVEGTSNPNLYWYRQAAGRGLQLLFYSVGIGQISSEVPQNLSASRPQDRQFILSSKKLLLSDSGFYLCATQLTEAFFGQGTRLTVV.

The sample holds many counts of this clonotype. The genes are TRBV29-1 and TRBJ2-1, with D hard to call. CDR1 and CDR2 (germline): SQVTM, ANQGSEA. The CDR3 covers 11 residues. V was pared by 7 bases and J by 6 bases, with 10 bases between. The CDR3 DNA follows: TGCAGCGCTCGAGGCATCAATGAGCAGTTCTTC. As protein: CSARGINEQFF.

This clonotype was seen many times. This chain connects TRBV24-1 to TRBJ2-2, with 9 bases that match TRBD1. CDR1 and CDR2 from the germline V gene are KGHDR and SFDVKD. The CDR3 has 17 residues. The V segment lost 3 bases and the J segment 4 bases; nucleotides outside the gene matches: 8. CDR3 sequence (DNA): TGTGCCACCAGTGATGCTGCCGGGACAGGGATCACCGGGGAGCTGTTTTTT. It encodes CATSDAAGTGITGELFF.

This clonotype was counted ten times or more. The chain couples TRBV5-1 to TRBJ1-2; D unresolved. The ends were cut back, 4 bases at V and 4 bases at J, with 14 bases in the middle. The germline V gene encodes CDR1 SGHRS and CDR2 YFSETQ. This CDR3 contains 14 residues. The CDR3 is CASSPDEGFYGYTF. CDR3 bases: TGCGCCAGCAGCCCGGACGAAGGATTCTATGGCTACACCTTC.

This clonotype was counted only a few times. The V and J genes are TRBV12-3 or TRBV12-4 and TRBJ2-6, with a tentative D call TRBD1 (6 bases). V was pared by 8 bases and J by 0 bases, with 20 bases between. The CDR3 is 18 amino acids. The CDR3 DNA reads TGTGCCAGCCAAGGGGAGACAGGCACACCCTCTGGGGCCAACGTCCTGACTTTC. Its protein product is CASQGETGTPSGANVLTF.

This clonotype showed up many times. V is TRBV5-1 and J is TRBJ2-1, with D perhaps given as TRBD1 or TRBD2 (5 bases each). CDR3 length: 15 residues. CDR1 and CDR2 from the germline V gene are SGHRS and YFSETQ. Trimming took off 4 bases at V and 5 bases at J, with 16 bases between the two ends. CDR3 nucleotides: TGCGCCAGCAGCCTCCGGTGGGGGTCGAACAATGAGCAGTTCTTC. It yields the protein CASSLRWGSNNEQFF.

There are many counts of this clonotype. The chain joins TRBV6-5 to TRBJ2-3, with 7 bases matching TRBD2. CDR3 length: 14 amino acids. Germline V gene data show CDR1 as MNHEY and CDR2 as SVGAGI. The junction had 3 bases not matched to a gene; V was cut back by 6 bases and J by 0 bases. CDR3 coding DNA: TGTGCCAGCAGCATTAGCGGGAGCACAGATACGCAGTATTTT. Protein sequence: CASSISGSTDTQYF.

This clonotype has a count of ten or more. The rearrangement uses TRBV7-9 and TRBJ1-1; D remains ambiguous. The V end was cut by 2 bases, the J end by 3 bases, with 7 bases between. Germline V gene sequence: CDR1 SEHNR, CDR2 FQNEAQ (reference sequence). This CDR3 spans 13 amino acids. CDR3 residues: CASSLRADTEAFF. The CDR3 DNA reads as TGTGCCAGCAGCTTACGGGCGGACACTGAAGCTTTCTTT.

This clonotype showed up many times. The chain carries TRBV7-2 and TRBJ2-7; no firm D call. CDR1 is SGHTA, CDR2 FQGNSA, per germline. The ends were cut back, 1 base at V and 2 bases at J, with 12 bases in the middle. The CDR3 contains 15 residues. CDR3 DNA sequence: TGTGCCAGCAGCTTAGGTTTAGGCAGAACCTACGAGCAGTACTTC. Translated, it gives CASSLGLGRTYEQYF. Complete variable domain (other parts from reference TRBV7-2 and TRBJ2-7): GAGVSQSPSNKVTEKGKDVELRCDPISGHTALYWYRQSLGQGLEFLIYFQGNSAPDKSGLPSDRFSAERTGGSVSTLTIQRTQQEDSAVYLCASSLGLGRTYEQYFGPGTRLTVT.

The table lists this clonotype with many counts. The chain carries TRBV5-6 and TRBJ2-1; no clear D gene. Germline-derived CDR1 and CDR2 are SGHDT and YYEEEE. This CDR3 spans 16 amino acids. The ends were cut back, 2 bases at V and 10 bases at J, with 22 bases in the middle. Written as DNA, the CDR3 is TGTGCCAGCAGCTTTAAGTTTATCTCTGCCATACGGGAGCAGTTCTTC. Protein sequence: CASSFKFISAIREQFF. The whole variable domain, filled in from reference TRBV5-6 and TRBJ2-1, reads DAGVTQSPTHLIKTRGQQVTLRCSPKSGHDTVSWYQQALGQGPQFIFQYYEEEERQRGNFPDRFSGHQFPNYSSELNVNALLLGDSALYLCASSFKFISAIREQFFGPGTRLTVL.

The rearrangement uses TRBV7-2 and TRBJ2-7; unclear D gene. Per germline, CDR1 SGHTA and CDR2 FQGNSA. V was trimmed by 1 base and J by 2 bases, leaving 15 bases between them. The CDR3 length is 16 residues. In DNA, the CDR3 is TGTGCCAGCAGCTTAGAAGCGCAGACTTTAACCTACGAGCAGTACTTC. Amino acid sequence: CASSLEAQTLTYEQYF.

This clonotype was seen repeatedly, ten times or more. The chain is built from TRBV6-5 and TRBJ2-5; 7 bases are shared with TRBD1. Germline lookup yields CDR1 MNHEY and CDR2 SVGAGI. Trimming cost V 4 bases and J 5 bases; bases outside gene matches: 10. CDR3 size: 15 residues. CDR3 protein: CASSSGQAGPETQYF. The CDR3 bases are TGTGCCAGCAGTTCCGGACAGGCTGGCCCGGAGACCCAGTACTTC.

This clonotype was seen many times. This chain links TRBV5-1 with TRBJ1-2; 9 bases agree with TRBD1. The CDR3 is 15 residues long. CDR1 is SGHRS and CDR2 is YFSETQ in the germline V gene. Unmatched junction bases numbered 9, after V lost 3 bases and J lost 6 bases. The CDR3 region has the DNA TGCGCCAGCAGCTCGGGGACAGGGAGGTCAAATGGCTACACCTTC. Translating it yields CASSSGTGRSNGYTF. Drawing the rest from reference TRBV5-1 and TRBJ1-2, the complete variable domain is KAGVTQTPRYLIKTRGQQVTLSCSPISGHRSVSWYQQTPGQGLQFLFEYFSETQRNKGNFPGRFSGRQFSNSRSEMNVSTLELGDSALYLCASSSGTGRSNGYTFGSGTRLTVV.